Sequencing of this T cell receptor (beta chain) was carried out in a study of blood T cell repertoires in COVID-19. Turning to the study itself: There were acute and convalescent COVID-19 samples, and they came from the United States, Italy and Spain.

Germline loops: CDR1 KGHDR, CDR2 SFDVKD. The CDR3 consists of 19 residues. The V and J ends lost 4 bases and 1 base, in that order; junction bases with no gene match: 11. Original handling: Reference gene primers were amplified, and this amplification served to estimate nucleated cell counts. Sequenced by immunoSEQ multiplex PCR; TCRdb stores in-frame clones only, minus some. For V, J and clone size, that table is used; D and trimming come from the DNA. Here the sample spans some 220,000 clones, 84% being singletons. The clonotype originates from a woman in her sixties or seventies with acute or convalescent COVID-19. V usage is TRBV24-1 and J usage is TRBJ2-5, with TRBD2 identical over 13 bases. Specimen: peripheral blood. The CDR3 loop is CATSDTTSGGYSVQETQYF. CDR3 DNA: TGTGCCACCAGTGACACGACTAGCGGGGGGTATTCAGTCCAAGAGACCCAGTACTTC.